This T cell receptor (beta chain) was identified during a study of OX40 agonist ivuxolimab in advanced cancers. Overall study findings and caveats: The work left the antigen specificity of expanded peripheral T cells undetermined.

The CDR3 extends over 13 amino acids. V was cut by 3 bases and J by 6 bases, with 10 bases left in between. The germline V gene has CDR1 KGHSH and CDR2 LQKENI. TCRdb's copy holds only in-frame clones and misses some; the assay was immunoSEQ multiplex PCR. The table includes about 93,000 clones, around 90% detected once. Details on this clone: Its specificity is not known.

The sample was CD4+ or CD8+ T cells sorted from blood, taken in a trial of the OX40 agonist ivuxolimab. The receptor was derived from an adult with an advanced solid tumor such as melanoma, head and neck, liver or kidney cancer. The V call is TRBV18, the J call TRBJ2-3; D might be TRBD1 (6 bases). CDR3 region: CASSPGAHDTQYF. The CDR3 DNA reads as TGTGCCAGCTCACCGGGGGCCCACGATACGCAGTATTTT. Filled out from reference TRBV18 and TRBJ2-3, the complete variable domain reads NAGVMQNPRHLVRRRGQEARLRCSPMKGHSHVYWYRQLPEEGLKFMVYLQKENIIDESGMPKERFSAEFPKEGPSILRIQQVVRGDSAAYFCASSPGAHDTQYFGPGTRLTVL.